This T cell receptor (beta chain) is drawn from a study of identical twins. In TCRdb, the 5' RACE reads were re-called with MiXCR into one record per CDR3 protein. The table records approximately 690,000 distinct CDR3 sequences, over 5% of them present only once. Trimming took 5 bases from V and 0 from J, leaving 17 bases between them. The length of the CDR3 is 17 residues. The chain recombines TRBV12-3 or TRBV12-4 with TRBJ1-5; possible D gene TRBD1, 6 bases. Material for sequencing was naive T cells sorted from blood. This TCR was sampled from a man between 18 and 29 years old in good health. The CDR3: CASSPPGQGNSNQPQHF. The DNA of the CDR3 is TGTGCCAGCAGTCCCCCAGGGCAGGGGAATAGCAATCAGCCCCAGCATTTT.